The entry below describes one T cell receptor beta chain. Antigen unknown. PCR primers comprised 60 Vbeta and 13 Jbeta primers. Produced via immunoSEQ multiplex PCR; TCRdb's table is partial and in-frame only. The repertoire holds about 170,000 clones, with around 83% as singletons. The data originate from a study of cytomegalovirus exposure and HLA in healthy donors. Study-wide results and caveats: Confirmation in vitro established that a few CMV-associated chains were specific for CMV antigens. Rare TCR sequences dominated, though some public TCRs recurred in many donors. A missense variant in DCLRE1C was later tied to TCR beta V- and J-gene trimming. For most TCR beta V segments, an earlier analysis put the productive rate at about 87% or about 30% of the time.

The ends lost 4 bases at V and 4 bases at J; junction bases unmatched: 5. The CDR3 length is 15 residues. Looked up from germline, CDR1 is KGHSH and CDR2 is LQKENI. The chain recombines TRBV18 with TRBJ1-3; 9 bases are shared with TRBD1. The sample taken for sequencing was PBMCs. The TCR comes from a man aged 18 to 30 in good health and CMV-seropositive. The CDR3 nucleotides are TGTGCCAGCTCACTCACAGGGGGCCCCGGAAACACCATATATTTT. Translation: CASSLTGGPGNTIYF.